This TCR beta chain was captured in a study of T cells after yellow fever vaccination. TCRdb ran MiXCR on the 5' RACE reads and lists one entry per CDR3 protein. The table shows about 85,000 distinct CDR3 sequences, with 13% occurring only once. The CDR3 is made up of 17 amino acids. The junction had 8 bases not matched to a gene; V was cut back by 6 bases and J by 4 bases. The V gene's germline CDR1 is ENHRY and CDR2 SYGVKD. The sequences come from CD8+ T cells not binding an NS4B(214-222) dextramer, sorted from PBMCs, collected approximately 20 days after the first yellow fever vaccination. The V gene is TRBV10-3, the J gene TRBJ2-1, with 14 bases lining up with TRBD2. This receptor was obtained from a man in his late teens or twenties who received the YFV17D yellow fever vaccine. The CDR3 bases are TGTGCCATCAGAATAACCGGGACTAGCGGGGGTTACAATGAGCAGTTCTTC. Its translation is CAIRITGTSGGYNEQFF.